A single sample is the source of the 32 T cell receptor beta chains below, sequenced in a study of cytomegalovirus exposure and HLA in healthy donors. With 60 Vbeta and 13 Jbeta primers, the PCR was carried out. Produced via immunoSEQ multiplex PCR; TCRdb's table is partial and in-frame only. Found here are approximately 110,000 clones, approximately 80% of them singletons; the top ten hold less than 2%. Sequencing input: PBMCs. Source of these receptors: a man aged 50 to 60 in good health and CMV-seronegative.

This rearrangement joins TRBV2 to TRBJ2-6, with D perhaps matching TRBD1 (5 bases). V was clipped by 2 bases and J by 4 bases, with 12 bases between them. The CDR3 runs 16 residues. CDR1 and CDR2 (germline): SNHLY, FYNNEI. The DNA for the CDR3 is TGTGCCAGCAGTGAATCCAGGGTTGCGGGGGCCAACGTCCTGACTTTC. It is translated as CASSESRVAGANVLTF.

The chain is built from TRBV4-1 and TRBJ2-1; TRBD1 might be the D (6 bases). In germline, CDR1 is MGHRA, CDR2 YSYEKL. Trimming left V 5 bases short and J 5 bases short, with 13 bases between. The length of the CDR3 is 14 residues. The CDR3 region is CASSKPGQNNEQFF. In DNA, the CDR3 is TGCGCCAGCAGCAAACCGGGACAAAACAATGAGCAGTTCTTC.

The chain is built from TRBV2 and TRBJ2-6; possibly TRBD1 for D (6 bases). This CDR3 is built from 16 residues. Germline V gene sequence: CDR1 SNHLY, CDR2 FYNNEI. V lost 4 bases and J lost 2, with 12 bases in between. CDR3 region: CASSVTGIPGANVLTF. CDR3 DNA sequence: TGTGCCAGCAGTGTAACAGGGATCCCTGGGGCCAACGTCCTGACTTTC.

The chain is built from TRBV7-9 and TRBJ1-2, with 8 bases that match TRBD1. This CDR3 contains 14 residues. V trimming: 3 bases; J trimming: 13 bases; junction bases outside the gene matches: 13. Germline assignment: CDR1 SEHNR and CDR2 FQNEAQ (reference sequence). CDR3 loop: CASSFSPRTGLVTF. As DNA, the CDR3 is TGTGCCAGCAGCTTTTCACCACGGACAGGGTTAGTCACCTTC. Full variable domain (missing parts from reference TRBV7-9 and TRBJ1-2): DTGVSQNPRHKITKRGQNVTFRCDPISEHNRLYWYRQTLGQGPEFLTYFQNEAQLEKSRLLSDRFSAERPKGSFSTLEIQRTEQGDSAMYLCASSFSPRTGLVTFGSGTRLTVV.

The chain is built from TRBV19 and TRBJ1-3; 9 bases align to TRBD1. The CDR3 covers 15 residues. V shed 6 bases and J 3 bases; nucleotides not matched to a gene: 6. Germline V gene lookup returns CDR1 LNHDA and CDR2 SQIVND (reference sequence). CDR3 sequence reads: CASRRDRDLGNTIYF. CDR3 nucleotides: TGTGCCAGTAGAAGGGACAGGGACCTTGGAAACACCATATATTTT.

This chain uses TRBV7-2 with TRBJ1-2, with D possibly matching TRBD1 (6 bases). The V end was cut by 4 bases, the J end by 8 bases, with 14 bases between. This CDR3 has 13 amino acids. CDR1 and CDR2 from the germline V gene are SGHTA and FQGNSA. The DNA for the CDR3 is TGTGCCAGCAGCTCCTTCAACAGGGTCGGCTACACCTTC. This sequence encodes CASSSFNRVGYTF.

With regard to this clone: One junction end disagrees with the germline gene, perhaps due to a read error. This chain links TRBV2 with TRBJ1-2; 8 nucleotides match TRBD1. Looked up from germline, CDR1 is SNHLY and CDR2 is FYNNEI. The CDR3 has 17 amino acids. CDR3 in DNA: TGTGCCAGCAGTGAAATTCTGAGGACAGGGAGGACGGATGGCCACACCTTC. This gives the protein CASSEILRTGRTDGHTF. The entire variable domain, with the rest obtained from reference TRBV2 and TRBJ1-2, is as follows: EPEVTQTPSHQVTQMGQEVILRCVPISNHLYFYWYRQILGQKVEFLVSFYNNEISEKSEIFDDQFSVERPDGSNFTLKIRSTKLEDSAMYFCASSEILRTGRTDGHTFGSGTRLTVV.

With regard to this clone: The identical CDR3 is also encoded by other nucleotide sequences in the sample. This rearrangement joins TRBV19 to TRBJ2-7; tentative D call: TRBD1 (6 bases). The CDR3 contains 14 residues. Germline V gives CDR1 LNHDA, CDR2 SQIVND (reference sequence). This chain's CDR3 is CASRPTGSFGEQYV. The CDR3 nucleotides are TGTGCCAGTAGACCTACAGGGTCCTTCGGCGAGCAGTACGTT.

The J gene is TRBJ2-7, the V gene TRBV21-1; whether TRBD1, the table's D call, matches the DNA was not checked. TRBV21-1 is reported as a pseudogene. This CDR3 contains 16 residues. The CDR3: CASSIPGQGRIYEQYV. CDR3 coding DNA: TGTGCCAGCAGCATCCCCGGACAGGGGCGCATCTACGAGCAGTACGTC.

V and J are TRBV4-1 and TRBJ1-2; 10 positions agree with TRBD1. CDR3 length: 16 amino acids. The ends lost 1 base at V and 4 bases at J; junction bases unmatched: 6. Germline CDR1 reads MGHRA; CDR2 reads YSYEKL. The CDR3 loop is CASSQAGDRGVYGYTF. CDR3 in DNA: TGCGCCAGCAGCCAAGCTGGGGACAGGGGTGTCTATGGCTACACCTTC.

The chain combines TRBV2 with TRBJ2-7, with unresolved D. There are 15 residues in the CDR3. Per germline, CDR1 SNHLY and CDR2 FYNNEI. Trimming stripped 2 bases from V and 3 bases from J, with 14 bases between. Written as DNA, the CDR3 is TGTGCCAGCAGTGAATACGGAGAGCCACTCTACGAGCAGTACTTC. It specifies CASSEYGEPLYEQYF.

The chain has TRBV6-1 and TRBJ1-5, with 8 positions matching TRBD1. V shed 8 bases, J shed 0 bases, and the junction held 6 bases outside the gene matches. The CDR3 has 15 amino acids. The V gene's germline CDR1 is MNHNS and CDR2 SASEGT. The CDR3 protein is CASVQGAGSNQPQHF. Written as DNA, the CDR3 is TGTGCCAGCGTCCAGGGGGCGGGTAGCAATCAGCCCCAGCATTTT.

The chain has TRBV27 and TRBJ1-6, with 7 bases matching TRBD1. With V trimmed by 6 bases and J by 11 bases, 4 bases remained unmatched. Germline V gene data show CDR1 as MNHEY and CDR2 as SMNVEV (reference sequence). This CDR3 region has 12 residues. The CDR3 is CASRTGRTPLHF. The DNA of the CDR3 is TGTGCCAGCAGGACAGGGAGAACACCCCTCCACTTT.

J is TRBJ2-3 and V is TRBV5-1, with a possible D match to TRBD1 (5 bases). The CDR3 has 14 residues. Per germline, CDR1 SGHRS and CDR2 YFSETQ. The V end lost 5 bases, the J end lost 2 bases, and 12 bases lay between the germline ends. CDR3 protein: CASRPTALTDTQYF. The DNA for the CDR3 is TGCGCCAGCAGGCCGACAGCCCTCACAGATACGCAGTATTTT.

This clone showed up many times. The chain has TRBV10-3 and TRBJ1-2; weak D call: TRBD1 (6 bases). The CDR3 sequence is 12 residues long. In germline, CDR1 is ENHRY, CDR2 SYGVKD. V was trimmed by 6 bases and J by 8 bases, leaving 13 bases between them. CDR3 sequence: CAIRGTTGGYTF. CDR3 sequence (DNA): TGTGCCATCAGAGGGACCACAGGGGGCTACACCTTC.

The chain carries TRBV29-1 and TRBJ2-1, with D unclear. Germline CDR1 is SQVTM and CDR2 is ANQGSEA. With 7 bases removed from V and 5 bases from J, the gap between germline ends came to 6 bases. This CDR3 is 10 amino acids long. This chain's CDR3 is CSATNNEQFF. For the CDR3, the DNA is TGCAGCGCCACTAACAATGAGCAGTTCTTC.

This clone was observed a handful of times. The chain uses TRBV28 and TRBJ1-5, with 8 positions matching TRBD1. The germline V gene encodes CDR1 MDHEN and CDR2 SYDVKM. The CDR3 runs to 14 residues. The J segment lost 4 bases and the V segment lost 5 bases, leaving 4 bases of the junction unmatched. The CDR3 bases are TGTGCCAGCAGTCACCGACAGGGGAATCAGCCCCAGCATTTT. It translates to CASSHRQGNQPQHF. Complete variable domain (other parts from reference TRBV28 and TRBJ1-5): DVKVTQSSRYLVKRTGEKVFLECVQDMDHENMFWYRQDPGLGLRLIYFSYDVKMKEKGDIPEGYSVSREKKERFSLILESASTNQTSMYLCASSHRQGNQPQHFGDGTRLSIL.

J is TRBJ2-1 and V is TRBV4-3; D unclear. The CDR3 runs 15 residues. Per germline, CDR1 LGHNA and CDR2 YSLEER. Trimming cost V 1 base and J 7 bases, with 14 bases left between them. For the CDR3, the DNA is TGCGCCAGCAGCCAAGGGCTAGGATTGGGTAATGAGCAGTTCTTC. It is translated as CASSQGLGLGNEQFF.

The chain carries TRBV7-6 and TRBJ2-5; D gene ambiguous. Germline V gene lookup returns CDR1 SGHVS and CDR2 FNYEAQ. The ends were cut back, 1 base at V and 5 bases at J, with 8 bases in the middle. The CDR3 contains 13 residues. The CDR3: CASSLGWRETQYF. As DNA, the CDR3 is TGTGCCAGCAGCTTAGGCTGGCGGGAGACCCAGTACTTC.

Note on this clone: A read error may account for a junction end that differs from germline. V usage is TRBV7-9 and J usage is TRBJ2-2; 7 bases match TRBD1. Germline V CDR1 and CDR2: SEHNR, FQNEAQ (reference sequence). This CDR3 region has 15 residues. The CDR3, as DNA: TGTTCCAGCAGGCTCCGGGACAGCTTCTCCGGGGAGCTGTTTTTT. Translating it yields CSSRLRDSFSGELFF. Full variable domain (missing parts from reference TRBV7-9 and TRBJ2-2): DTGVSQNPRHKITKRGQNVTFRCDPISEHNRLYWYRQTLGQGPEFLTYFQNEAQLEKSRLLSDRFSAERPKGSFSTLEIQRTEQGDSAMYLCSSRLRDSFSGELFFGEGSRLTVL.

The rearrangement joins TRBV5-1 to TRBJ2-1; a possible D gene is TRBD1 (5 bases). Per germline, CDR1 SGHRS and CDR2 YFSETQ. The CDR3 sequence is 13 residues long. Trimming removed 0 bases at V and 5 bases at J, with 6 bases between. CDR3 amino acids: CASSLGRDNEQFF. In DNA form, the CDR3 reads TGCGCCAGCAGCTTGGGCAGGGACAATGAGCAGTTCTTC.

The chain uses TRBV2 and TRBJ2-1, with TRBD2 matching over 8 bases. V lost 7 bases, J lost 0 bases, and 2 bases stayed unmatched. Germline values: CDR1 SNHLY, CDR2 FYNNEI. CDR3 length equals 14 residues. CDR3 in amino acids: CASTGGDSYNEQFF. The CDR3 nucleotides read TGTGCCAGCACCGGGGGGGACTCCTACAATGAGCAGTTCTTC.

The chain carries TRBV4-1 and TRBJ1-1; D gene unclear. Trimming removed 0 bases at V and 0 bases at J, with 5 bases between. Germline lookup yields CDR1 MGHRA and CDR2 YSYEKL. This CDR3 region has 14 residues. The CDR3: CASSQEQVNTEAFF. The CDR3 coding sequence is TGCGCCAGCAGCCAAGAGCAGGTGAACACTGAAGCTTTCTTT.

The chain carries TRBV4-1 and TRBJ1-2; D is uncertain. The ends were cut back, 3 bases at V and 3 bases at J, with 8 bases in the middle. CDR3 length equals 13 residues. Germline CDR1 MGHRA, CDR2 YSYEKL. The CDR3 DNA reads TGCGCCAGCAGCCAGAGTACAGACTATGGCTACACCTTC. Protein sequence: CASSQSTDYGYTF.

In this sample, this clone turned up a few times. The chain has TRBV5-1 and TRBJ1-1; D is uncertain. V gave up 8 bases and J gave up 1 base, with 6 bases separating them. Looked up from germline, CDR1 is SGHRS and CDR2 is YFSETQ. The CDR3 is 11 residues long. The CDR3 region has the DNA TGCGCCAGATCCCAGAACACTGAAGCTTTCTTT. This encodes CARSQNTEAFF.

The table lists this clone with a count of one. The V call is TRBV4-2, the J call TRBJ1-2; D is undetermined. Trimming took off 0 bases at V and 4 bases at J, with 12 bases between the two ends. The CDR3 length is 15 residues. Looked up from germline, CDR1 is LGHNA and CDR2 is YNFKEQ. The CDR3 region is CASSQEGTWSYGYTF. CDR3 sequence (DNA): TGTGCCAGCAGCCAAGAAGGCACCTGGAGCTATGGCTACACCTTC.

The chain is built from TRBV6-1 and TRBJ1-4, with 7 bases matching TRBD1. Germline assignment: CDR1 MNHNS and CDR2 SASEGT. Trimming cost V 1 base and J 11 bases; bases outside gene matches: 4. There are 13 residues in the CDR3. CDR3 loop: CASSEEGTEKLFF. In nucleotides, the CDR3 is TGTGCCAGCAGTGAAGAGGGGACAGAGAAACTGTTTTTT.

The genes are TRBV11-3 and TRBJ1-1; 8 bases match TRBD1. This CDR3 is 14 amino acids long. J was trimmed by 1 base and V by 2 bases; bases with no gene match: 0. CDR1 and CDR2 from the germline V gene are SGHNT and YENEEA. The CDR3 is CASSLTGGNTEAFF. For the CDR3, the DNA is TGTGCCAGCAGCTTAACAGGGGGGAACACTGAAGCTTTCTTT.

This chain connects TRBV20-1 to TRBJ1-2; D uncertain. Germline values: CDR1 DFQATT, CDR2 SNEGSKA (reference sequence). The CDR3 is made up of 9 amino acids. CDR3 loop: CGQLYGYTF. CDR3 DNA sequence: TGCGGGCAGCTCTATGGCTACACCTTC.

The CDR3 DNA reads TGTGCCAGCAGCCCCCGGACAGGGGGTTGGAGAGAGACCCAGTACTTC. Protein: CASSPRTGGWRETQYF. V and J are TRBV7-9 and TRBJ2-5; 10 bases are a match to TRBD1. V gave up 5 bases and J gave up 4 bases; unmatched junction bases: 10. CDR1 is SEHNR, CDR2 FQNEAQ, per germline (reference sequence). This CDR3 region has 16 residues.

The table lists this clone with a count of one. J is TRBJ1-2 and V is TRBV7-9; D unclear. Trimming removed 0 bases at V and 2 bases at J, with 7 bases between. Germline V CDR1 and CDR2: SEHNR, FQNEAQ (reference sequence). The CDR3 spans 14 residues. The CDR3 is CASSLAPVNYGYTF. CDR3 nucleotide sequence: TGTGCCAGCAGCTTAGCACCGGTAAACTATGGCTACACCTTC.

As concerns this clone: At one end, the junction sequence differs from germline, possibly due to a read error. V usage is TRBV7-9 and J usage is TRBJ2-3; 12 bases are a match to TRBD1. Germline assignment: CDR1 SEHNR and CDR2 FQNEAQ (reference sequence). CDR3 length: 19 amino acids. CDR3 nucleotide sequence: TGTTCCAGCAGCCCACCCGGGACAGGGGGCGGGGGACCCACAGATACGCAGTATTTT. Its translation: CSSSPPGTGGGGPTDTQYF.